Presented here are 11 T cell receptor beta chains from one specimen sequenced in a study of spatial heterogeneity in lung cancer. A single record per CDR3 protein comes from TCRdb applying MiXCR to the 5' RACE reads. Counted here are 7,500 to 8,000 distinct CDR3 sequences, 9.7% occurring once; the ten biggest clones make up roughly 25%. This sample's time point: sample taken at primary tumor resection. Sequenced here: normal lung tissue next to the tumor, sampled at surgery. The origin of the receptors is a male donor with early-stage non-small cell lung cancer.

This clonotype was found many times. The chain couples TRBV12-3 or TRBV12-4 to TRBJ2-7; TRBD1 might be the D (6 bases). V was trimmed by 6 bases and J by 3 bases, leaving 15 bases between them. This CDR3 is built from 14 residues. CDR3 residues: CASSPTGLGYEQYF. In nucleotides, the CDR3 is TGTGCCAGCAGCCCTACAGGGTTAGGCTACGAGCAGTACTTC.

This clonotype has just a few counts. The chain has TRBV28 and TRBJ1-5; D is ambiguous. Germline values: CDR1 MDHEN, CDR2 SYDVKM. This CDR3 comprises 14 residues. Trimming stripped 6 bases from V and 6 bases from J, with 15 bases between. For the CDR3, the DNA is TGTGCCAGCAGGGCAGGAGTTCTCGCTCAGCCCCAGCATTTT. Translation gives CASRAGVLAQPQHF.

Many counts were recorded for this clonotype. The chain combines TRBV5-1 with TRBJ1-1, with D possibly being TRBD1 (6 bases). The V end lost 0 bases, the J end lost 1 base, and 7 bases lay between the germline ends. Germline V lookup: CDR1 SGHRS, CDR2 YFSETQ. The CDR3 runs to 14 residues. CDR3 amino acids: CASSLEGQNTEAFF. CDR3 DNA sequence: TGCGCCAGCAGCTTGGAGGGACAGAACACTGAAGCTTTCTTT.

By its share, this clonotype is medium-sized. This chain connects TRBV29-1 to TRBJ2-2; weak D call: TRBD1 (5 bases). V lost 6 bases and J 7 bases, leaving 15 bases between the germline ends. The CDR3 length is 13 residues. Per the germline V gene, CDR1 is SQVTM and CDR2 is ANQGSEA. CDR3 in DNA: TGCAGCGTCACGCACGCAGGGTTCGGGGAGCTGTTTTTT. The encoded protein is CSVTHAGFGELFF.

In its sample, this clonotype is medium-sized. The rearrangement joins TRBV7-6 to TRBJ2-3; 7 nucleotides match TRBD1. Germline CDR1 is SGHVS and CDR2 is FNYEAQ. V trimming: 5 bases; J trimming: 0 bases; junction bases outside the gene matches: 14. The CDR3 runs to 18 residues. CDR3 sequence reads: CASSPGQDRQPSTDTQYF. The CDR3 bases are TGTGCCAGCAGCCCCGGACAGGATCGGCAACCTAGCACAGATACGCAGTATTTT.

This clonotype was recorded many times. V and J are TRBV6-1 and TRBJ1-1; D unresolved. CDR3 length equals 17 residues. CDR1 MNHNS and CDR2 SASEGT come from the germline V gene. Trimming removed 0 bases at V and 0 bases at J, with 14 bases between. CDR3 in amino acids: CASSEALEMRVNTEAFF. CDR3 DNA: TGTGCCAGCAGTGAAGCGCTGGAAATGCGGGTGAACACTGAAGCTTTCTTT.

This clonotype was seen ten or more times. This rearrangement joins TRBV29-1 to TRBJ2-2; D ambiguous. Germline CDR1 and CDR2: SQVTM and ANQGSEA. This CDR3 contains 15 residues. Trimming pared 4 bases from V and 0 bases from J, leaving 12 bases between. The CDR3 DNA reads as TGCAGCGTTGTGATAGCTGAAGCGAACACCGGGGAGCTGTTTTTT. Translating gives CSVVIAEANTGELFF.

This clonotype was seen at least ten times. CDR3 nucleotides: TGTGCCAGCAGCTTAGGAGGGGATACGAATGAAAAACTGTTTTTT. It is translated as CASSLGGDTNEKLFF. This chain uses TRBV7-9 with TRBJ1-4, with D possibly being TRBD1 (5 bases). Germline loops: CDR1 SEHNR, CDR2 FQNEAQ (reference sequence). Trimming removed 1 base from V and 5 bases from J, with 11 bases in between. CDR3 length: 15 amino acids.

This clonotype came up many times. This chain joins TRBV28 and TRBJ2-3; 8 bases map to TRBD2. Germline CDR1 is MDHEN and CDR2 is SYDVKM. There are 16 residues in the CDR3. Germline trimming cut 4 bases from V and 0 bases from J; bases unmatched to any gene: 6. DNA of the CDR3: TGTGCCAGCAGTTCTAAGAGCGGGAGTAGCACAGATACGCAGTATTTT. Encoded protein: CASSSKSGSSTDTQYF.

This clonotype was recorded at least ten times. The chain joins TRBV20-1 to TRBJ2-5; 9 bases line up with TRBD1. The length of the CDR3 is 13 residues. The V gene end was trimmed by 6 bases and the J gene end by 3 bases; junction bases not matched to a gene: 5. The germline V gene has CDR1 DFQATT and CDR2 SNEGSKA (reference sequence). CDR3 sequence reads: CSARGQGKETQYF. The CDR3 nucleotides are TGCAGTGCCAGGGGACAGGGTAAAGAGACCCAGTACTTC.

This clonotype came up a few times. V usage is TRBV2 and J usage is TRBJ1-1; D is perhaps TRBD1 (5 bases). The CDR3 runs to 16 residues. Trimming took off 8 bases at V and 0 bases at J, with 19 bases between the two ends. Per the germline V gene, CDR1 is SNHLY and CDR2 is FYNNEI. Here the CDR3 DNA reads TGTGCCAGCTCCCCACGTACCGGGACGGTGAACACTGAAGCTTTCTTT. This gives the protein CASSPRTGTVNTEAFF.